This T cell receptor beta chain is drawn from a study of regulatory T cells in long-lasting Graves disease. The ends were cut back, 3 bases at V and 0 bases at J, with 15 bases in the middle. The germline gives CDR1 SGHNT, CDR2 YYREEE (reference sequence). This CDR3 is built from 16 residues. The time point was: newly diagnosed GD, antithyroid drugs for less than 3 months. PBMC-extracted RNA yielded the TCR library. In this cohort, patients came from an endocrinology department located in Xi'an, China. In building TCR beta libraries, iRepertoire HTBI primers were used together with Arm-PCR of CDR3 regions. In the authors' workflow: Sequenced samples collectively carried about 62 TRBV and 12 to 15 TRBJ segments. TCRdb recomputed calls from the multiplex PCR reads with MiXCR, one row per CDR3 protein. The V and J calls and clone size are TCRdb's, not the authors'. The sample shows about 240,000 distinct CDR3 sequences, 20% of them seen only once.

This clonotype has just a few counts. What it recognizes is unknown. General observations from the study: Results may be inaccurate due to the small sample size.

The specimen was peripheral blood mononuclear cells (PBMCs), collected at new diagnosis, from a patient treated with antithyroid drugs. The sequence was collected from a female donor with Graves disease. V usage is TRBV5-4 and J usage is TRBJ1-1; D gene uncertain. The CDR3 loop reads CASSSGAGKMNTEAFF. DNA of the CDR3: TGTGCCAGCAGCTCCGGCGCTGGAAAAATGAACACTGAAGCTTTCTTT.